This T cell receptor beta chain was recorded in a study (dated by TCRdb to 2014 to 2015). About the full investigation: The study examined whether tumor-infiltrating Tregs in breast cancer are drawn from blood Tregs or arise in situ by conversion from other CD4+ T cell subsets. Study-wide conclusions, independent of this receptor: Tumor-infiltrating Treg TCR alpha and beta sequences overlapped most with tumor naive CD4+ T cells, then with blood naive CD4+ T cells. Rather than covering whole repertoires, validation in the larger cohort was restricted to a single TCR beta V-J rearrangement. Tumor memory CD4+ T cell TCR gene usage was found to cluster with blood and lymph node memory CD4+ cells and with lymph node naive CD4+ cells.

As concerns this clonotype: Its target antigen remains unknown. Nothing much larger sits one base from this clone, and base qualities are not available.

Full-length TCR variable regions were amplified by 5' RACE PCR with constant-region reverse primers, followed by semi-nested PCR with Nested Universal Primer A. Using the ReliaPrep RNA Cell Miniprep System, total RNA was extracted, and the SMARTer RACE 5'/3' Kit was then used to reverse transcribe the RNA into 5'RACE-ready cDNA. Full-length TCR alpha and beta libraries were barcoded with multiplex adaptors and sequenced on an Illumina MiSeq. Turning to the authors' computational methods: For each of nine subset-tissue groups, sequencing data from the five patients were pooled, and the groups were then compared using unsupervised clustering of TCR gene usage. Repertoire similarity was calculated with the Morisita-Horn index, weighting shared sequences by their contribution to each repertoire. TCRdb reprocessed the public reads (quality trimming at Q25 with fastp, clone calling with MiXCR) and kept in-frame beta chains. Entries that share a CDR3 protein sequence are merged under the most common genes and DNA. The V and J calls come from TCRdb's annotation, not from the publication. This sample holds about 50,000 distinct CDR3 sequences; roughly 28% were observed only once. The ten largest clones take up around 1.9% of the sample.

The germline V gene provides CDR1 MGHRA and CDR2 YSYEKL. The junction shows trimming of 1 base on V and 0 bases on J, plus 10 bases between the germline ends. The CDR3 starts with the cysteine, ends with the phenylalanine, and has 16 residues. Kept here is only the CDR3 DNA, which spans 48 bases and is read in frame from base 1. To purify naive CD4+ T cells, the Miltenyi Naive CD4+ T Cell Isolation kit was used, and CD25 microbeads served to deplete Tregs. Tregs, naive and memory CD4+ T cells from tumor, blood and ipsilateral draining lymph nodes of about 5 breast cancer patients underwent full-length TCR alpha and beta sequencing. Mononuclear cells from lymph nodes or approximately 46 ml of peripheral blood were isolated by Ficoll density gradient centrifugation. A purity exceeding 90% was confirmed by FACS for the sorted cell populations.

The receptor's source is a female donor with breast cancer. Input material: naive CD4+ T cells sorted from blood. According to the study, the label for this sample's cell subset or site signals: naive CD4+ T cells, CD4+CD45RA+CD25-. The chain joins TRBV4-1 to TRBJ1-3; confidence is insufficient to name the D gene. This receptor has the CDR3 CASSQGQELSGNTIYF. The bases read TGCGCCAGCAGCCAAGGCCAGGAGCTCTCTGGAAACACCATATATTTT.